This T cell receptor (beta chain) was observed in a study of siplizumab effects on memory and regulatory T cells. Comment on this clone: Its specificity is unknown.

Per the germline V gene, CDR1 is SGHVS and CDR2 is FQNEAQ. The CDR3 spans 15 residues. The junction had 6 bases not matched to a gene; V was cut back by 4 bases and J by 0 bases. Some clones are missing from TCRdb's copy, which holds only in-frame ones; the method was immunoSEQ multiplex PCR. The data contain under 110,000 clones, about 90% of them singletons. General observations from the study: A minor share of alloreactive clones matched unstimulated subsets. The naive T cell population seemed more diverse than memory cells and seemed a major contributor to the alloresponse.

The genes are TRBV7-8 and TRBJ2-7; TRBD1 aligns across 7 bases. The specimen was non-Treg CD4+ T cells sorted from blood. The TCR comes from a human donor in good health. CDR3 residues: CASSSPGQSSYEQYF. The CDR3 nucleotides are TGTGCCAGCAGCTCGCCGGGACAGAGCTCCTACGAGCAGTACTTC.